This is a list of T cell receptor beta chains from one sample in a study of Tregs in tolerant kidney transplant recipients. The table came from immunoSEQ multiplex PCR; TCRdb's copy has only in-frame clones and leaves some out. The profile shows about 81,000 clones, roughly 91% of them singletons. Here the sequenced sample was CD4+ T cells from blood (PBMCs), taken 24 months after the transplant. The source is a human patient who received a combined kidney and bone marrow transplant. A share of the T cells may be of graft donor origin. Both conserved end residues are part of each CDR3. D genes are given only for firm matches. Only part of the rows carry a size: once, few, many, or a class if the clone is expanded.

. TRBJ2-3 TRBV4-3 TRBD2 CASSQAFSGGLTDTQYF TGCGCCAGCAGCCAAGCCTTCAGCGGGGGCCTCACAGATACGCAGTATTTT
. TRBJ2-1 TRBV7-6 . CASSSFGGEQFF TGTGCCAGCAGCTCATTCGGGGGTGAGCAGTTCTTC
. TRBJ2-3 TRBV6-1 TRBD2 CATHLSGRSDTQYF TGTGCCACCCACCTTAGCGGGAGAAGTGATACGCAGTATTTT
. TRBJ1-1 TRBV6-1 . CASKIDPGGTEAFF TGTGCCAGCAAAATTGACCCCGGGGGCACTGAAGCTTTCTTT
. TRBJ2-2 TRBV30 . CAWSPPRGTGELFF TGTGCCTGGAGTCCACCCAGGGGCACCGGGGAGCTGTTTTTT
. TRBJ1-2 TRBV27 TRBD1 CASMRGQGAKDYGYTF TGTGCCAGCATGAGGGGACAGGGGGCGAAGGACTATGGCTACACCTTC
. TRBJ2-3 TRBV4-3 . CASSQGLGPSGTDTQYF TGCGCCAGCAGCCAGGGATTAGGGCCTAGCGGCACAGATACGCAGTATTTT
. TRBJ2-7 TRBV30 . CAWSGISRGIFSYEQYF TGTGCCTGGAGCGGGATATCTCGGGGTATTTTCTCCTACGAGCAGTACTTC
. TRBJ1-2 TRBV7-8 . CASSFQAGGNYGYTF TGTGCCAGCAGCTTTCAAGCGGGGGGTAACTATGGCTACACCTTC
. TRBJ2-7 TRBV27 TRBD2 CAWTSGRAGEQYF TGTGCCTGGACTAGCGGGAGGGCAGGGGAGCAGTACTTC
. TRBJ2-3 TRBV10-3 . CAISETSPTPHTDTQYF TGTGCCATCAGTGAGACTAGCCCAACCCCCCACACAGATACGCAGTATTTT
. TRBJ2-3 TRBV2 . CASSDTRGRGDTQYF TGTGCCAGCAGTGACACCCGGGGCCGGGGGGATACGCAGTATTTT
once TRBJ2-2 TRBV11-2 . CASSSPLVLMAGELFF TGTGCCAGCAGCTCGCCACTAGTTTTAATGGCCGGGGAGCTGTTTTTT
. TRBJ1-1 TRBV7-2 . CASSLVTEITEAFF TGTGCCAGCAGCTTAGTGACAGAAATCACTGAAGCTTTCTTT
. TRBJ2-7 TRBV11-2 . CASSSQGYEQYF TGTGCCAGCAGCTCACAGGGCTACGAGCAGTACTTC
. TRBJ2-1 TRBV30 TRBD1 CAWDRDSYNEQFF TGTGCCTGGGACAGGGACTCCTACAATGAGCAGTTCTTC
. TRBJ2-5 TRBV6-6 . CASSYSIQNQYF TGTGCCAGCAGTTACTCGATCCAGAACCAGTACTTC
. TRBJ2-3 TRBV4-3 . CASSHPPSDTQYF TGCGCCAGCAGCCACCCCCCCTCGGATACGCAGTATTTT
. TRBJ2-1 TRBV5-4 . CASSSNNEQFF TGTGCCAGCAGCTCCAACAATGAGCAGTTCTTC
few TRBJ2-2 TRBV5-1 . CASSSDTANTGELFF TGCGCCAGCAGCTCCGACACCGCGAACACCGGGGAGCTGTTTTTT
. TRBJ2-2 TRBV5-1 TRBD2 CASSLVPGRPGELFF TGCGCCAGCAGCTTGGTCCCCGGGAGGCCCGGGGAGCTGTTTTTT
. TRBJ2-7 TRBV7-3 TRBD2 CASSLYGREAYEQYF TGTGCCAGCAGCTTATACGGGAGGGAGGCCTACGAGCAGTACTTC
. TRBJ1-5 TRBV4-1 . CASSQDWQYSNQPQHF TGCGCCAGCAGCCAAGATTGGCAGTATAGCAATCAGCCCCAGCATTTT
. TRBJ2-2 TRBV9 TRBD1 CASSARTGGNTGELFF TGTGCCAGCAGCGCCAGGACAGGGGGAAACACCGGGGAGCTGTTTTTT
once TRBJ2-7 TRBV4-1 TRBD1 CASSQVTRDRDEQYF TGCGCCAGCAGCCAAGTTACCCGGGACAGGGACGAGCAGTACTTC
. TRBJ1-5 TRBV19 . CASSIERAAQPQHF TGTGCCAGTAGTATCGAGAGGGCGGCTCAGCCCCAGCATTTT
. TRBJ2-7 TRBV19 . CASSPLTDSLPYEQYF TGTGCCAGTAGTCCCCTGACGGACTCCTTGCCCTACGAGCAGTACTTC
. TRBJ2-7 TRBV10-3 TRBD2 CAISESRKGLAGPSSYEQYF TGTGCCATCAGTGAGTCCCGTAAGGGACTAGCGGGACCGAGCTCCTACGAGCAGTACTTC
. TRBJ2-7 TRBV7-3 . CASSLEQAHEQYF TGTGCCAGCAGCTTAGAGCAGGCCCACGAGCAGTACTTC
. TRBJ1-4 TRBV5-8 . CASSLQGRVEKLFF TGTGCCAGCAGCCTGCAGGGGCGCGTTGAAAAACTGTTTTTT
. TRBJ2-5 TRBV2 . CASSEEQGWETQYF TGTGCCAGCAGTGAAGAACAGGGCTGGGAGACCCAGTACTTC
. TRBJ2-5 TRBV18 . CASSPSGQQETQYF TGTGCCAGCTCACCATCAGGGCAGCAAGAGACCCAGTACTTC
. TRBJ2-7 TRBV19 . CASSTETSSYEQYF TGTGCCAGTAGTACCGAGACTAGCTCCTACGAGCAGTACTTC
. TRBJ1-1 TRBV6-5 . CASSYSGGLTGTEAFF TGTGCCAGCAGTTACTCGGGTGGTCTGACTGGGACTGAAGCTTTCTTT
. TRBJ2-1 TRBV7-6 . CASRGPDYNEQFF TGTGCCAGCAGGGGGCCCGACTACAATGAGCAGTTCTTC
. TRBJ1-3 TRBV29-1 TRBD1 CSVVFTAGTGTGNTIYF TGCAGCGTTGTTTTCACCGCCGGGACAGGGACTGGAAACACCATATATTTT
. TRBJ2-2 TRBV5-3 TRBD2 CARSLGASGGTSNTGELFF TGTGCCAGAAGCTTGGGGGCTAGCGGGGGGACCTCGAACACCGGGGAGCTGTTTTTT
. TRBJ1-1 TRBV2 TRBD1 CASSEASQGAGGNTEAFF TGTGCCAGCAGTGAAGCATCACAGGGGGCCGGGGGGAACACTGAAGCTTTCTTT
once TRBJ2-3 TRBV2 TRBD2 CASSGATSRSLTDTQYF TGTGCCAGCAGTGGAGCGACTAGCAGGAGTCTGACAGATACGCAGTATTTT
. TRBJ2-1 TRBV7-9 . CASSSSEKQFF TGTGCCAGCAGCAGTAGCGAAAAGCAGTTCTTC
. TRBJ2-7 TRBV7-2 . CASSPSRGPQGAYEQYF TGTGCCAGCAGCCCCTCCCGAGGGCCACAGGGAGCCTACGAGCAGTACTTC
once TRBJ2-2 TRBV4-3 TRBD2 CASTDRGGRAGELFF TGCGCCAGCACCGACCGGGGCGGGAGAGCCGGGGAGCTGTTTTTT